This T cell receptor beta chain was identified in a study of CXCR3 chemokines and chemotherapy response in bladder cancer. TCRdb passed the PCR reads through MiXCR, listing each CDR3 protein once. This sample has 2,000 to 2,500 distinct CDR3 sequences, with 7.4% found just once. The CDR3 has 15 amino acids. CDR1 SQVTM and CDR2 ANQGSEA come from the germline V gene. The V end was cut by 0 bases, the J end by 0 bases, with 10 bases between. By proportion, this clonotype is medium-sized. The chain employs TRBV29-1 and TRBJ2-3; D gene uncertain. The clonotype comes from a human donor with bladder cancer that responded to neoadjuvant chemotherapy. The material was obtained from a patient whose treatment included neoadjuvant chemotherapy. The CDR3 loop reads CSVEDHSTSTDTQYF. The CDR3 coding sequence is TGCAGCGTTGAAGATCACAGCACTAGCACAGATACGCAGTATTTT.